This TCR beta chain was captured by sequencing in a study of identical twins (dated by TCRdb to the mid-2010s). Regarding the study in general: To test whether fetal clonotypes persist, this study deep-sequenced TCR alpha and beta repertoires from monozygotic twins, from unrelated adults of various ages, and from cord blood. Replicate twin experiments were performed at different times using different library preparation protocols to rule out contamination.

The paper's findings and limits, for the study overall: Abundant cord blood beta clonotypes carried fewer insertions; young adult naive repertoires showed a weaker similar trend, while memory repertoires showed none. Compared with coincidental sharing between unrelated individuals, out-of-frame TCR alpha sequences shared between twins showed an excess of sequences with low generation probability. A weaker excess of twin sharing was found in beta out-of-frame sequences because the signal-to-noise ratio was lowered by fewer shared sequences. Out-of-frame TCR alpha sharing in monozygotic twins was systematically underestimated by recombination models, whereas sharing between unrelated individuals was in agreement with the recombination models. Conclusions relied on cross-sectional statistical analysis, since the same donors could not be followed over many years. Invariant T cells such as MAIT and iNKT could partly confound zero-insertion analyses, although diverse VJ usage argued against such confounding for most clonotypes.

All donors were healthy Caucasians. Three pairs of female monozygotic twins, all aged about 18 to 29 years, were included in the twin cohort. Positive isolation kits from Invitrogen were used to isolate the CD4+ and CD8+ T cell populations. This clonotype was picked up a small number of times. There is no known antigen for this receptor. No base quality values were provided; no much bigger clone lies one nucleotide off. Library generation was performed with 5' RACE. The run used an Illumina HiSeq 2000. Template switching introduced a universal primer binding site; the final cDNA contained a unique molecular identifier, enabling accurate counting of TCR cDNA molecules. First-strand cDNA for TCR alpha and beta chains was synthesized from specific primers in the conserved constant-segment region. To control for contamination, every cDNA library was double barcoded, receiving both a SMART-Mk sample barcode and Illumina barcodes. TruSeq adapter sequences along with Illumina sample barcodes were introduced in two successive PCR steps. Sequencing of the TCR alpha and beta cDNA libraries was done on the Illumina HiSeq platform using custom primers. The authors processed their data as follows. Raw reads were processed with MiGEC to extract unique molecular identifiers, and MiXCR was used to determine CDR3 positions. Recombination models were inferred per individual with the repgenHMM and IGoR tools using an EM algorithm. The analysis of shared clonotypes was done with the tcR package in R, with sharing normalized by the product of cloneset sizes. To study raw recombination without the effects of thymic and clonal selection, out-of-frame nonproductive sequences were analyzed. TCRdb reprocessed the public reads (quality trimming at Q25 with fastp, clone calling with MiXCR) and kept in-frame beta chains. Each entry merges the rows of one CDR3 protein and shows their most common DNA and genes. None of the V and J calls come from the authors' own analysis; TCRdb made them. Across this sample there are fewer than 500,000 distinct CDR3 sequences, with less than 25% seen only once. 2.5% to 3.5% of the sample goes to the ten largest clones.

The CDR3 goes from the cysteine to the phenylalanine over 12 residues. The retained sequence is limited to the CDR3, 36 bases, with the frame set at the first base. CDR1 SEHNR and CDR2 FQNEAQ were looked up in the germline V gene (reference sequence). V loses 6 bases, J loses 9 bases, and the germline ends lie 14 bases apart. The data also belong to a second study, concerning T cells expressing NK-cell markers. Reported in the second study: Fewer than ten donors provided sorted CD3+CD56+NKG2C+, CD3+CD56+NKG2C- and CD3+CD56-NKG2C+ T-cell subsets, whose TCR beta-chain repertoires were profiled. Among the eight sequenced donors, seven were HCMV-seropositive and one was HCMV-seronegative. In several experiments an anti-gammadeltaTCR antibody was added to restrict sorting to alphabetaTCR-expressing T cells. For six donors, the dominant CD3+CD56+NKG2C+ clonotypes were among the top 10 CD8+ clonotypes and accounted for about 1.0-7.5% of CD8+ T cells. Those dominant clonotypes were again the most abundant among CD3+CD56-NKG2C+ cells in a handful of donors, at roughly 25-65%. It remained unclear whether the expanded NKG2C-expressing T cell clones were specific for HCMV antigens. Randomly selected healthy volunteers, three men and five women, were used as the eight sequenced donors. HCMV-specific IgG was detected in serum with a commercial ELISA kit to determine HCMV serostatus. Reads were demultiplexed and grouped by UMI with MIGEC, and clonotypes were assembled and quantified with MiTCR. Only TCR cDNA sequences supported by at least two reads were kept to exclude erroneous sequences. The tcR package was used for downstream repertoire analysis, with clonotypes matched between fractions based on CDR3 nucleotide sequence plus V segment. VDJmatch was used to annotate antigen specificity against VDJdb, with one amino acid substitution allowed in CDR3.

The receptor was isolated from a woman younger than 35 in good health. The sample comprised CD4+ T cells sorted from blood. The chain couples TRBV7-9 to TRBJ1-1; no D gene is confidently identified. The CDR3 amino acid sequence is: CASSWALNQAFF. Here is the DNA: TGTGCCAGCAGTTGGGCGCTTAATCAAGCTTTCTTT.